One sample yielded the 17 T cell receptor beta chains listed below, sequenced in a study of T cells in Graves' hyperthyroidism and ophthalmopathy. What was amplified from RNA transcripts were TCR beta CDR3 regions. A set of HTBI primers served as the primers for a first-round RT-PCR of the TCR CDR3. TCRdb re-called the multiplex PCR reads through MiXCR, storing one row per CDR3 protein. The sample gives 340,000 or so distinct CDR3 sequences, 21% of which show up once; less than 65% is in the top ten. Input material: blood. The source is a woman in her fifties or sixties with Graves' hyperthyroidism.

The rearrangement uses TRBV5-1 and TRBJ2-2; D unclear. Germline assignment: CDR1 SGHRS and CDR2 YFSETQ. The CDR3 is 13 amino acids. Trimming pared 0 bases from V and 2 bases from J, leaving 2 bases between. CDR3 nucleotides: TGCGCCAGCAGCTTGGACAACACCGGGGAGCTGTTTTTT. This translates into CASSLDNTGELFF.

This clonotype was recorded at least ten times. This rearrangement joins TRBV11-2 to TRBJ2-7, with D hard to call. In germline, CDR1 is SGHAT, CDR2 FQNNGV. The ends were cut back, 1 base at V and 4 bases at J, with 17 bases in the middle. This CDR3 has 16 amino acids. The CDR3 region is CASSLVLQRNKYEQYF. The CDR3 nucleotides read TGTGCCAGCAGCTTAGTTTTACAGCGAAATAAATACGAGCAGTACTTC.

The chain employs TRBV19 and TRBJ2-5, with D possibly matching TRBD1 (6 bases). This CDR3 is 14 amino acids long. V gave up 3 bases and J gave up 5 bases, with 13 bases separating them. The germline V gene encodes CDR1 LNHDA and CDR2 SQIVND (reference sequence). The CDR3 loop is CASSIDRSRETQYF. The CDR3 nucleotides are TGTGCCAGTAGTATCGACAGGTCCCGGGAGACCCAGTACTTC.

With respect to this clonotype: A much more abundant neighbour one base away suggests this may be a read error. The rearrangement links TRBV20-1 to TRBJ2-5, with D unclear. Germline assignment: CDR1 DFQATT and CDR2 SNEGSKA (reference sequence). Trimming shortened V by 2 bases and J by 5 bases, and 3 bases separated the two germline ends. This CDR3 has 10 amino acids. This chain's CDR3 is CSARWETQYF. CDR3 nucleotide sequence: TGCAGTGCTAGATGGGAGACCCAGTACTTC.

Notes on this clonotype: The junction departs from the called germline gene at one end, perhaps through a read error. The chain joins TRBV19 to TRBJ2-1; 8 bases agree with TRBD1. Germline V gene lookup returns CDR1 LNHDA and CDR2 SQIVND (reference sequence). This CDR3 has 16 residues. The CDR3 DNA reads as TGTACCAGTAGAAAGGGCGGGACAGGAGGGAAAAATGTGCAGTTCTTC. Its translation: CTSRKGGTGGKNVQFF.

This clonotype was counted at least ten times. V and J are TRBV30 and TRBJ1-2; D remains unclear. V lost 1 base and J 1 base, leaving 4 bases between the germline ends. CDR1 and CDR2 from the germline V gene are GTSNPN and SVGIG (reference sequence). CDR3 length: 12 amino acids. CDR3 amino acids: CAWSGFNYGYTF. DNA for the CDR3: TGTGCCTGGAGTGGATTTAACTATGGCTACACCTTC.

The sample holds a few counts of this clonotype. This sequence joins TRBV3-1 and TRBJ1-4; 8 nucleotides agree with TRBD1. CDR3 length equals 16 residues. The germline CDR1 and CDR2 sequences are LGHDT and YNNKEL (reference sequence). V gave up 1 base and J gave up 7 bases; unmatched junction bases: 8. The CDR3 is CASSQGETGAGEKLFF. As DNA, the CDR3 is TGTGCCAGCAGCCAAGGAGAGACAGGGGCAGGTGAAAAACTGTTTTTT.

The genes are TRBV20-1 and TRBJ1-5, with 10 bases aligning to TRBD1. CDR3 length: 14 residues. Germline values: CDR1 DFQATT, CDR2 SNEGSKA (reference sequence). The V gene end was trimmed by 4 bases and the J gene end by 4 bases; junction bases not matched to a gene: 4. CDR3 in DNA: TGCAGTGCTATCCGGGACAGGGGAAATCAGCCCCAGCATTTT. This sequence encodes CSAIRDRGNQPQHF.

This clonotype was detected ten times or more. V gene TRBV15 combines with J gene TRBJ1-2, with no clear D. Trimming removed 1 base at V and 8 bases at J, with 14 bases between. In germline, CDR1 is LNHNV, CDR2 YYDKDF (reference sequence). This CDR3 has 14 residues. In DNA form, the CDR3 reads TGTGCCACCAGCAGAGGGACCGCGACGGACGGCTACACCTTC. Residues: CATSRGTATDGYTF.

This clonotype was counted ten times or more. The chain links TRBV28 to TRBJ1-1; 7 bases line up with TRBD1. The CDR3 totals 14 residues. Per germline, CDR1 MDHEN and CDR2 SYDVKM. After removal of 7 bases from V and 4 bases from J, the junction contained 9 bases not matched to a gene. CDR3 nucleotide sequence: TGTGCCAGCACGGGCGAGCCAGGGGGCACTGAAGCTTTCTTT. It is translated as CASTGEPGGTEAFF.

This clonotype occurred a few times. This sequence joins TRBV11-3 and TRBJ1-2; D is undetermined. Trimming stripped 2 bases from V and 3 bases from J, with 16 bases between. This CDR3 has 16 amino acids. Per the germline V gene, CDR1 is SGHNT and CDR2 is YENEEA. CDR3 DNA sequence: TGTGCCAGCAGCTTACAGAGGGCTTTATCCTACTATGGCTACACCTTC. Its translation is CASSLQRALSYYGYTF. The complete variable domain, with remaining parts taken from reference TRBV11-3 and TRBJ1-2, reads EAGVVQSPRYKIIEKKQPVAFWCNPISGHNTLYWYLQNLGQGPELLIRYENEEAVDDSQLPKDRFSAERLKGVDSTLKIQPAELGDSAVYLCASSLQRALSYYGYTFGSGTRLTVV.

There are many counts of this clonotype. This chain joins TRBV5-1 and TRBJ2-2, with 7 bases identical to TRBD1. The CDR3 totals 16 residues. Trimming removed 4 bases from V and 2 bases from J; junction bases left unmatched: 8. Germline CDR1 and CDR2: SGHRS and YFSETQ. The CDR3 protein is CASSPTGTVNTGELFF. Here the CDR3 DNA reads TGCGCCAGCAGCCCGACCGGGACAGTTAACACCGGGGAGCTGTTTTTT.

This clonotype was recorded at least ten times. The chain has TRBV7-9 and TRBJ2-5, with 10 bases fitting TRBD1. The CDR3 consists of 16 residues. V trimming: 6 bases; J trimming: 5 bases; junction bases outside the gene matches: 12. Germline CDR1 reads SEHNR; CDR2 reads FQNEAQ (reference sequence). CDR3 sequence reads: CASREGETGGLETQYF. Here the CDR3 DNA reads TGTGCCAGCAGGGAAGGGGAGACAGGGGGCTTGGAGACCCAGTACTTC.

In this sample, this clonotype turned up once. The J gene is TRBJ2-7, the V gene TRBV4-1; D may be TRBD1 (5 bases). Trimming took off 4 bases at V and 9 bases at J, with 13 bases between the two ends. The CDR3 spans 12 residues. Germline CDR1 MGHRA, CDR2 YSYEKL. The CDR3 reads CASSPTGTVQYF. The CDR3 DNA follows: TGCGCCAGCAGCCCAACAGGTACGGTGCAGTACTTC.

In this sample, this clonotype turned up a few times. The chain joins TRBV9 to TRBJ2-1, with 7 bases lining up with TRBD2. The CDR3 loop spans 15 amino acids. V trimming: 4 bases; J trimming: 2 bases; junction bases outside the gene matches: 6. CDR1 and CDR2 from the germline V gene are SGDLS and YYNGEE. The CDR3 sequence: CASSIGTNTYNEQFF. CDR3 in DNA: TGTGCCAGCAGCATCGGGACTAACACCTACAATGAGCAGTTCTTC.

V is TRBV2 and J is TRBJ1-1; D is uncertain. This CDR3 region has 14 residues. V was clipped by 6 bases and J by 4 bases, with 15 bases between them. Germline V gene sequence: CDR1 SNHLY, CDR2 FYNNEI. Written as DNA, the CDR3 is TGTGCCAGCAGCGTAGTCTTGGGAACCACTGAAGCTTTCTTT. Translated, it gives CASSVVLGTTEAFF.

In this sample, this clonotype turned up a few times. The V call is TRBV6-2 or TRBV6-3, the J call TRBJ2-1, with 12 bases aligning to TRBD2. The CDR3 runs to 15 residues. The germline V gene has CDR1 MNHEY and CDR2 SVGEGT. The ends lost 2 bases at V and 9 bases at J; junction bases unmatched: 5. CDR3 loop: CASSYGGTSGSEQFF. CDR3 DNA: TGTGCCAGCAGTTACGGCGGGACTAGCGGGTCTGAGCAGTTCTTC.